These T cell receptor beta chains were read from a single sample in a study of CD8 T cells in Susac syndrome. TCRdb processed the immunoSEQ multiplex PCR reads anew with MiXCR; each CDR3 protein has one entry. Of approximately 140,000 distinct CDR3 sequences listed, approximately 79% are singletons. What was sequenced was CD8+ T cells from PBMCs. The receptor source for this set is a human donor with multiple sclerosis. The CDR3 runs from the conserved cysteine through the conserved F or W. The order of the fields is D gene, clone size, V gene, CDR3 length, J gene, CDR3 protein, CDR3 DNA. The D gene is left open where the match is weak. Clone size is not always given. Where it is, it says once, few, many or a class for expanded clones.

d_call: NA
clone_size: NA
v_call: TRBV24-1
cdr3_length: 14
j_call: TRBJ1-5
cdr3_aa: CATSSRQVNQPQHF
cdr3_nt: TGTGCCACCAGTAGTAGACAGGTCAATCAGCCCCAGCATTTT

d_call: NA
clone_size: once
v_call: TRBV4-1
cdr3_length: 15
j_call: TRBJ1-5
cdr3_aa: CASSQGGGGYQPQHF
cdr3_nt: TGCGCCAGCAGCCAAGGTGGAGGGGGATACCAGCCCCAGCATTTT

d_call: NA
clone_size: NA
v_call: TRBV10-3
cdr3_length: 12
j_call: TRBJ2-2
cdr3_aa: CAIRRTTGELFF
cdr3_nt: TGTGCCATCAGGAGGACCACCGGGGAGCTGTTTTTT

d_call: TRBD1
clone_size: few
v_call: TRBV4-2
cdr3_length: 15
j_call: TRBJ2-3
cdr3_aa: CASRPGDRETDTQYF
cdr3_nt: TGTGCCAGCCGACCCGGGGACAGGGAGACAGATACGCAGTATTTT

d_call: NA
clone_size: NA
v_call: TRBV7-9
cdr3_length: 13
j_call: TRBJ2-5
cdr3_aa: CASSTSLQETQYF
cdr3_nt: TGTGCCAGCAGTACTAGCCTACAAGAGACCCAGTACTTC

d_call: NA
clone_size: NA
v_call: TRBV5-5
cdr3_length: 10
j_call: TRBJ2-1
cdr3_aa: CASGVVEPFF
cdr3_nt: TGTGCCAGCGGGGTGGTTGAACCGTTCTTC

d_call: NA
clone_size: few
v_call: TRBV11-1
cdr3_length: 17
j_call: TRBJ1-1
cdr3_aa: CASSFLSDWVVNTEAFF
cdr3_nt: TGTGCCAGCAGCTTTTTGTCCGACTGGGTAGTGAACACTGAAGCTTTCTTT

d_call: NA
clone_size: NA
v_call: TRBV5-6
cdr3_length: 12
j_call: TRBJ1-1
cdr3_aa: CASSLFGGEAFF
cdr3_nt: TGTGCCAGCAGCTTATTCGGAGGTGAAGCTTTCTTT

d_call: TRBD1
clone_size: NA
v_call: TRBV19
cdr3_length: 14
j_call: TRBJ1-4
cdr3_aa: CASSRDREGEKLFF
cdr3_nt: TGTGCCAGTAGTAGGGACAGGGAAGGAGAAAAACTGTTTTTT

d_call: NA
clone_size: NA
v_call: TRBV12-3/TRBV12-4
cdr3_length: 15
j_call: TRBJ2-2
cdr3_aa: CASSLVLTGQVELFF
cdr3_nt: TGTGCCAGCAGTTTGGTTTTAACAGGCCAAGTGGAGCTGTTTTTT

d_call: NA
clone_size: few
v_call: TRBV6-2/TRBV6-3
cdr3_length: 15
j_call: TRBJ1-1
cdr3_aa: CASSYGRGLDTEAFF
cdr3_nt: TGTGCCAGCAGTTACGGTAGGGGATTAGACACTGAAGCTTTCTTT

d_call: NA
clone_size: NA
v_call: TRBV5-8
cdr3_length: 13
j_call: TRBJ2-7
cdr3_aa: CASSWGRNYEQYF
cdr3_nt: TGTGCCAGCAGCTGGGGACGGAACTACGAGCAGTACTTC

d_call: NA
clone_size: NA
v_call: TRBV4-2
cdr3_length: 18
j_call: TRBJ2-6
cdr3_aa: CASSQGPASLSGANVLTF
cdr3_nt: TGTGCCAGCAGCCAAGGACCAGCCTCCCTCTCTGGGGCCAACGTCCTGACTTTC

d_call: NA
clone_size: NA
v_call: TRBV20-1
cdr3_length: 16
j_call: TRBJ2-1
cdr3_aa: CSARDQHESSYNEQFF
cdr3_nt: TGCAGTGCTAGAGACCAACATGAATCATCCTACAATGAGCAGTTCTTC

d_call: TRBD1
clone_size: few
v_call: TRBV11-2
cdr3_length: 15
j_call: TRBJ2-5
cdr3_aa: CASSYRGSYQETQYF
cdr3_nt: TGTGCCAGCAGCTACAGGGGGTCCTACCAAGAGACCCAGTACTTC

d_call: TRBD1
clone_size: NA
v_call: TRBV29-1
cdr3_length: 15
j_call: TRBJ2-3
cdr3_aa: CSVDGTGESTDTQYF
cdr3_nt: TGCAGCGTTGATGGGACAGGGGAAAGCACAGATACGCAGTATTTT

d_call: NA
clone_size: NA
v_call: TRBV27
cdr3_length: 15
j_call: TRBJ1-1
cdr3_aa: CASIRAYGMNTEAFF
cdr3_nt: TGTGCCAGCATTCGCGCCTATGGCATGAACACTGAAGCTTTCTTT

d_call: TRBD2
clone_size: NA
v_call: TRBV11-2
cdr3_length: 14
j_call: TRBJ2-3
cdr3_aa: CASSVSGSGDTQYF
cdr3_nt: TGTGCCAGCAGCGTTAGCGGGAGCGGAGATACGCAGTATTTT

d_call: TRBD1
clone_size: NA
v_call: TRBV13
cdr3_length: 15
j_call: TRBJ1-4
cdr3_aa: CASSLWGTGDEKLFF
cdr3_nt: TGTGCCAGCAGCTTATGGGGGACAGGGGATGAAAAACTGTTTTTT

d_call: NA
clone_size: NA
v_call: TRBV28
cdr3_length: 21
j_call: TRBJ2-1
cdr3_aa: CASSLWQVVRGAPSSYNEQFF
cdr3_nt: TGTGCCAGCAGTTTATGGCAGGTAGTCAGGGGTGCCCCCAGCTCCTACAATGAGCAGTTCTTC

d_call: NA
clone_size: few
v_call: TRBV4-2
cdr3_length: 12
j_call: TRBJ2-1
cdr3_aa: CASRNPLEMQFF
cdr3_nt: TGTGCCAGCAGAAATCCTTTGGAAATGCAGTTCTTC

d_call: TRBD1
clone_size: NA
v_call: TRBV9
cdr3_length: 21
j_call: TRBJ1-3
cdr3_aa: CASRGWTGGQTWGFSGNTIYF
cdr3_nt: TGTGCCAGCAGGGGGTGGACAGGCGGGCAAACGTGGGGGTTCTCTGGAAACACCATATATTTT

d_call: NA
clone_size: NA
v_call: TRBV29-1
cdr3_length: 13
j_call: TRBJ2-5
cdr3_aa: CSVRQTYQETQYF
cdr3_nt: TGCAGCGTTAGACAGACGTACCAAGAGACCCAGTACTTC

d_call: NA
clone_size: NA
v_call: TRBV27
cdr3_length: 14
j_call: TRBJ2-1
cdr3_aa: CASTTTGTDNEQFF
cdr3_nt: TGTGCCAGCACCACAACAGGAACAGACAATGAGCAGTTCTTC

d_call: TRBD1
clone_size: NA
v_call: TRBV27
cdr3_length: 14
j_call: TRBJ1-3
cdr3_aa: CASSLQTGWGTIYF
cdr3_nt: TGTGCCAGCAGTCTGCAGACAGGGTGGGGCACCATATATTTT

d_call: TRBD2
clone_size: few
v_call: TRBV27
cdr3_length: 13
j_call: TRBJ2-1
cdr3_aa: CASSLGGVNEQFF
cdr3_nt: TGTGCCAGCAGTTTAGGGGGGGTCAATGAGCAGTTCTTC

d_call: NA
clone_size: NA
v_call: TRBV19
cdr3_length: 17
j_call: TRBJ2-2
cdr3_aa: CASSIGERDMDTGELFF
cdr3_nt: TGTGCCAGTAGTATAGGAGAGAGGGATATGGACACCGGGGAGCTGTTTTTT

d_call: TRBD1
clone_size: few
v_call: TRBV6-5
cdr3_length: 14
j_call: TRBJ2-1
cdr3_aa: CASSYGQEYNEQFF
cdr3_nt: TGTGCCAGCAGTTACGGACAGGAGTACAATGAGCAGTTCTTC

d_call: TRBD2
clone_size: NA
v_call: TRBV28
cdr3_length: 16
j_call: TRBJ2-1
cdr3_aa: CASSLAGGPYVHEQFF
cdr3_nt: TGTGCCAGCAGTTTAGCGGGGGGGCCATATGTGCATGAGCAGTTCTTC

d_call: TRBD1
clone_size: once
v_call: TRBV24-1
cdr3_length: 16
j_call: TRBJ2-5
cdr3_aa: CATSDLGQGVYETQYF
cdr3_nt: TGTGCCACCAGTGATTTGGGACAGGGGGTGTATGAGACCCAGTACTTC

d_call: NA
clone_size: few
v_call: TRBV6-1
cdr3_length: 13
j_call: TRBJ2-3
cdr3_aa: CASSEGAGDTQYF
cdr3_nt: TGTGCCAGCAGTGAAGGGGCTGGAGATACGCAGTATTTT

d_call: NA
clone_size: NA
v_call: TRBV27
cdr3_length: 14
j_call: TRBJ2-3
cdr3_aa: CASSLSMRADTQYF
cdr3_nt: TGTGCCAGCAGTTTATCGATGAGAGCAGATACGCAGTATTTT

d_call: TRBD1
clone_size: NA
v_call: TRBV10-2
cdr3_length: 19
j_call: TRBJ1-4
cdr3_aa: CASSPPGGLRGITNEKLFF
cdr3_nt: TGCGCCAGCAGTCCGCCGGGGGGGCTCAGGGGGATAACTAATGAAAAACTGTTTTTT

d_call: NA
clone_size: NA
v_call: TRBV12-3/TRBV12-4
cdr3_length: 12
j_call: TRBJ2-1
cdr3_aa: CASSHPYREQFF
cdr3_nt: TGTGCCAGCAGCCACCCCTACCGGGAGCAGTTCTTC

d_call: TRBD1
clone_size: NA
v_call: TRBV11-3
cdr3_length: 16
j_call: TRBJ2-2
cdr3_aa: CASSLGDRGHTGELFF
cdr3_nt: TGTGCCAGCAGCTTAGGGGACAGGGGGCACACCGGGGAGCTGTTTTTT

d_call: NA
clone_size: NA
v_call: TRBV6-2/TRBV6-3
cdr3_length: 16
j_call: TRBJ2-5
cdr3_aa: CASSYQLIGVEETQYF
cdr3_nt: TGTGCCAGCAGTTACCAACTGATAGGGGTGGAAGAGACCCAGTACTTC

d_call: NA
clone_size: once
v_call: TRBV10-3
cdr3_length: 14
j_call: TRBJ2-2
cdr3_aa: CATQVTGITGELFF
cdr3_nt: TGTGCCACCCAAGTTACGGGTATCACCGGGGAGCTGTTTTTT

d_call: TRBD2
clone_size: NA
v_call: TRBV2
cdr3_length: 15
j_call: TRBJ2-1
cdr3_aa: CASSEVTSGRNEQFF
cdr3_nt: TGTGCCAGCAGTGAAGTTACTAGCGGGAGGAATGAGCAGTTCTTC

d_call: TRBD1
clone_size: NA
v_call: TRBV7-6
cdr3_length: 15
j_call: TRBJ2-7
cdr3_aa: CASSLATGVSYEQYF
cdr3_nt: TGTGCCAGCAGCTTAGCGACAGGGGTTTCCTACGAGCAGTACTTC

d_call: NA
clone_size: NA
v_call: TRBV7-6
cdr3_length: 16
j_call: TRBJ2-2
cdr3_aa: CASSLRTESNTGELFF
cdr3_nt: TGTGCCAGCAGCTTACGGACAGAGTCGAACACCGGGGAGCTGTTTTTT

d_call: NA
clone_size: NA
v_call: TRBV27
cdr3_length: 14
j_call: TRBJ2-7
cdr3_aa: CASSPEAAPYEQYF
cdr3_nt: TGTGCCAGCAGCCCTGAGGCAGCGCCTTACGAGCAGTACTTC

d_call: NA
clone_size: NA
v_call: TRBV6-1
cdr3_length: 17
j_call: TRBJ1-1
cdr3_aa: CASSEGGHRSGNTEAFF
cdr3_nt: TGTGCCAGCAGTGAAGGGGGACACCGCAGCGGGAACACTGAAGCTTTCTTT